Reported below is one T cell receptor (beta chain). The assay was immunoSEQ multiplex PCR, and TCRdb's table has in-frame clones only and misses some. The sample lists about 130,000 clones, roughly 89% occurring once. The CDR3 sequence is 13 residues long. The V end lost 4 bases, the J end lost 5 bases, and 11 bases lay between the germline ends. CDR1 and CDR2 from the germline V gene are MDHEN and SYDVKM. The sample originates from a study of control samples from healthy donors and cancer patients. This sequence joins TRBV28 and TRBJ1-2; TRBD1 might be the D (5 bases). The TCR was taken from a man aged 50-59 years with head and neck cancer. The specimen was PBMCs. This CDR3 reads CASSYRRGYGYTF. Here the CDR3 DNA reads TGTGCCAGCAGTTACCGACGGGGGTATGGCTACACCTTC.